This TCR beta chain was sequenced during a study of T cell responses to AZD1222 COVID-19 vaccine. Overall study results and limits: There were mostly white British donors and more females than males, and clonal diversity was possibly underestimated.

A note on this clone: What it binds is unknown.

CDR1 is MDHEN and CDR2 is SYDVKM in the germline V gene. Trimming pared 6 bases from V and 1 base from J, leaving 12 bases between. This CDR3 contains 14 residues. Only in-frame clones appear in the TCRdb table, and some are missing; sequencing was by immunoSEQ multiplex PCR. The sample includes about 48,000 clones, 80% to 90% of them seen just once. The sequences come from peripheral blood, collected 28 days after the second AZD1222 dose. The V call is TRBV28, the J call TRBJ2-5, with D hard to call. This receptor was taken from an adult who received the AZD1222 COVID-19 vaccine. The CDR3 loop reads CASSGLRIQETQYF. The CDR3 coding sequence is TGTGCCAGCAGCGGCTTGCGTATCCAAGAGACCCAGTACTTC.